What follows describes a single TCR beta chain. Its antigen is still unknown. No base-level quality is on record; no much larger clone is a single base apart. The label giving this sample's time point can be read as: peripheral blood 6 weeks after treatment start. The cohort included under 35 patients with locally advanced or metastatic urothelial carcinoma who were treated at Memorial Sloan Kettering on a trial protocol. Peripheral blood mononuclear cells were collected pretreatment and during treatment, at between 1 and 8 total time points per patient. The Qiagen DNeasy Blood extraction kit was used to purify genomic DNA from total PBMCs and from tumor samples. PBMCs were collected pretreatment and during treatment, and were isolated and stored as previously described. The data stem from a study of PD-L1 blockade in urothelial cancer (dated by TCRdb to about 2017). About the study as a whole: Therapy was started in about 2014 for all patients, and atezolizumab 1,200 mg was administered intravenously every 3 weeks. Blood samples were analyzed at 3 weeks after treatment start (second dose) and at 6 weeks after treatment start. Pretreatment blood TCR-seq was available for nearly 30 patients, at least one posttreatment blood collection was obtained for about 24 patients, and tumor TCR-seq was available for about 24 patients. Pretreatment tumor samples and matched peripheral blood, collected serially before and after atezolizumab treatment, underwent TCR sequencing. In the same patients, whole exome sequencing and RNA sequencing of pretreatment tumors were performed in addition to TCR sequencing. The study was an exploratory multi-omic analysis of somatic, immune and clinical correlates of response to PD-L1 blockade with atezolizumab in urothelial cancer. Durable clinical benefit was defined as a progression-free survival longer than 6 months, and TCR features were additionally tested against progression-free survival and overall survival. Blood samples gave median yields of about 150,000 T cells and around 88,000 unique TCRs, along with a median clonality of around 0.075. An ECOG performance status of 0 or 1 was recorded for the patients, and 0 to 3 prior chemotherapy regimens had been received by the patients. Eight or nine patients reached durable clinical benefit, while 20 patients did not. About 90% of the roughly 29 patients were males with bladder-origin urothelial cancer, and about 65% of the roughly 29 reported a prior smoking history.

What the research found in general, with its limitations: Patients with durable benefit showed greater expansion of tumor-associated TCR clones in peripheral blood 3 weeks after starting treatment (n of about 20, p = 0.022). Improved progression-free and overall survival was found to be associated with pretreatment peripheral blood TCR clonality below the median. Because of the small sample size (n of about 30) and the many exploratory analyses performed, the results are intended to be regarded as hypothesis-generating.

Reading the germline V gene gives CDR1 MDHEN and CDR2 SYDVKM. The CDR3 runs 12 amino acids, cysteine and phenylalanine included. The sequence is cut down to CDR3 DNA, 36 bases in frame from base 1. V gives up 8 bases and J gives up 8 bases, and the segment between their germline ends measures 15 bases. Synthetic TCR analog templates were spiked into each PCR so that absolute template abundance could be estimated from read counts. Using the immunoSEQ assay, TCRbeta CDR3 regions were amplified from genomic DNA with bias-controlled V and J gene primers. Sequencing of rearranged TCRbeta segments was done at approximately 20X coverage. Processing in the source paper ran as follows. Clustering was used to correct sequencing errors, and CDR3s were annotated against IMGT to assign V, D and J genes. Only productive TCRbeta rearrangements were used in downstream analyses, excluding out-of-frame or stop-codon sequences. To compute clonality, Shannon entropy was normalized by the log of the number of unique productive sequences and then subtracted from one. Fisher's exact test with Benjamini-Hochberg correction, at a threshold of adjusted p below 0.01, was used to find clones that differed between time points or between blood and tumor. As stored in TCRdb, this immuneACCESS dataset retains in-frame rearrangements with V and J assigned. A fraction of the clones does not appear; measured against another copy, unresolved V genes explain less than half of the discrepancy, and the remainder lacks a known reason. That table is the source of V, J and clone size, and D and trimming were worked out from the DNA. This sample has some 120,000 clones in its table, and approximately 85% of those were observed once. The ten top clones hold 2.4% of the sample.

This chain is built from TRBV28 and TRBJ1-2; TRBD1 could be the D gene, as 6 bases match. The TCR originated in a man aged 50 or older with urothelial cancer. The sequences come from PBMCs, collected around atezolizumab (anti-PD-L1) treatment. The DNA is as follows: TGTGCCAGCTGGATCAGGGGTGGCGGCTACACCTTC. Translated, it reads CASWIRGGGYTF.